Listed here are 12 T cell receptor beta chains from one sample, sequenced in a study of technical replicates of blood from four donors. TCRdb's copy holds only in-frame clones and misses some; the assay was immunoSEQ multiplex PCR. The sample yields around 80,000 clones, 91% seen once. The material sequenced was T cells isolated from PBMCs. These receptors were taken from a human donor in good health.

V is TRBV15 and J is TRBJ2-7; weak D call: TRBD1 (6 bases). The germline CDR1 and CDR2 sequences are LNHNV and YYDKDF (reference sequence). Trimming removed 0 bases from V and 3 bases from J, with 9 bases in between. The CDR3 consists of 14 residues. The CDR3 is CATSRDLGGYEQYF. CDR3 bases: TGTGCCACCAGCAGAGATTTAGGGGGCTACGAGCAGTACTTC.

The V gene is TRBV18, the J gene TRBJ2-2, with D unclear. CDR1 KGHSH and CDR2 LQKENI come from the germline V gene. This CDR3 has 13 residues. Trimming removed 2 bases at V and 3 bases at J, with 4 bases between. Here the CDR3 reads CASSPEYTGELFF. CDR3 DNA sequence: TGTGCCAGCTCACCAGAGTACACCGGGGAGCTGTTTTTT.

The chain links TRBV7-3 to TRBJ2-2; a weak D match, TRBD1 (6 bases). The CDR3 loop spans 13 amino acids. The V end was cut by 8 bases, the J end by 1 base, with 8 bases between. CDR1 and CDR2 (germline): SGHTA, FQGTGA. The CDR3 bases are TGTGCCAGCTCCAGGGGGAACACCGGGGAGCTGTTTTTT. This translates into CASSRGNTGELFF.

This sequence joins TRBV9 and TRBJ1-4; D is undetermined. V lost 1 base and J 2 bases, leaving 6 bases between the germline ends. Germline CDR1 SGDLS, CDR2 YYNGEE. The CDR3 totals 14 residues. The CDR3 sequence is CASSVQNTNEKLFF. CDR3 sequence (DNA): TGTGCCAGCAGCGTACAGAACACTAATGAAAAACTGTTTTTT.

This chain joins TRBV7-8 and TRBJ2-7; D is ambiguous. This CDR3 is built from 14 residues. The V end lost 1 base, the J end lost 2 bases, and 9 bases lay between the germline ends. Germline V gene data show CDR1 as SGHVS and CDR2 as FQNEAQ. CDR3 protein: CASSLGSETYEQYF. The CDR3 bases are TGTGCCAGCAGCTTAGGTTCTGAGACCTACGAGCAGTACTTC. Using reference TRBV7-8 and TRBJ2-7 for the parts outside the CDR3, the full variable domain is GAGVSQSPRYKVAKRGQDVALRCDPISGHVSLFWYQQALGQGPEFLTYFQNEAQLDKSGLPSDRFFAERPEGSVSTLKIQRTQQEDSAVYLCASSLGSETYEQYFGPGTRLTVT.

The chain uses TRBV30 and TRBJ2-1; no firm D call. There are 12 residues in the CDR3. V was trimmed by 0 bases and J by 9 bases, leaving 9 bases between them. Germline CDR1 and CDR2: GTSNPN and SVGIG (reference sequence). CDR3 in amino acids: CAWSVHTGEQFF. In nucleotides, the CDR3 is TGTGCCTGGAGTGTACATACGGGTGAGCAGTTCTTC.

The chain is built from TRBV6-1 and TRBJ1-5; D is unresolved. Trimming stripped 2 bases from V and 7 bases from J, with 9 bases between. Germline V gives CDR1 MNHNS, CDR2 SASEGT. The CDR3 has 13 amino acids. CDR3 DNA sequence: TGTGCCAGCAGTGAAAGGCGGGGACAGCCCCAGCATTTT. Translating it yields CASSERRGQPQHF.

The chain carries TRBV4-1 and TRBJ2-3; D is unresolved. V was cut by 0 bases and J by 7 bases, with 17 bases left in between. The CDR3 runs 16 residues. The germline V gene has CDR1 MGHRA and CDR2 YSYEKL. This chain's CDR3 is CASSQDRGSDLNTQYF. In DNA, the CDR3 is TGCGCCAGCAGCCAAGATCGAGGCTCCGATCTAAATACGCAGTATTTT.

The genes are TRBV7-3 and TRBJ2-5; D is ambiguous. Germline CDR1 and CDR2: SGHTA and FQGTGA. The V end lost 3 bases, the J end lost 1 base, and 6 bases lay between the germline ends. The CDR3 totals 13 residues. Written as DNA, the CDR3 is TGTGCCAGCAGCTTTGGCTCCCAAGAGACCCAGTACTTC. Amino acid sequence: CASSFGSQETQYF.

This clone was seen a single time. V is TRBV28 and J is TRBJ1-5; D perhaps matches TRBD1 (6 bases). The ends were cut back, 5 bases at V and 4 bases at J, with 18 bases in the middle. Germline V lookup: CDR1 MDHEN, CDR2 SYDVKM. The CDR3 has 16 amino acids. The CDR3 is CASSALGQTRNQPQHF. CDR3 DNA sequence: TGTGCCAGCAGTGCACTCGGACAGACTCGGAATCAGCCCCAGCATTTT.

V and J are TRBV6-5 and TRBJ1-4; D not certain. CDR1 and CDR2 (germline): MNHEY, SVGAGI. The ends were cut back, 8 bases at V and 8 bases at J, with 9 bases in the middle. CDR3 size: 11 residues. DNA of the CDR3: TGTGCCAGCTTCGGCGGCGAAAAACTGTTTTTT. Its translation is CASFGGEKLFF.

DNA for the CDR3: TGTGCCAGCAGCACGACAGGACTCCGGGAGACCCAGTACTTC. Its translation: CASSTTGLRETQYF. J is TRBJ2-5 and V is TRBV9; D is perhaps TRBD1 (6 bases). V was shortened by 4 bases and J by 5 bases, with 15 bases between the two germline ends. CDR1 SGDLS and CDR2 YYNGEE come from the germline V gene. This CDR3 spans 14 amino acids.